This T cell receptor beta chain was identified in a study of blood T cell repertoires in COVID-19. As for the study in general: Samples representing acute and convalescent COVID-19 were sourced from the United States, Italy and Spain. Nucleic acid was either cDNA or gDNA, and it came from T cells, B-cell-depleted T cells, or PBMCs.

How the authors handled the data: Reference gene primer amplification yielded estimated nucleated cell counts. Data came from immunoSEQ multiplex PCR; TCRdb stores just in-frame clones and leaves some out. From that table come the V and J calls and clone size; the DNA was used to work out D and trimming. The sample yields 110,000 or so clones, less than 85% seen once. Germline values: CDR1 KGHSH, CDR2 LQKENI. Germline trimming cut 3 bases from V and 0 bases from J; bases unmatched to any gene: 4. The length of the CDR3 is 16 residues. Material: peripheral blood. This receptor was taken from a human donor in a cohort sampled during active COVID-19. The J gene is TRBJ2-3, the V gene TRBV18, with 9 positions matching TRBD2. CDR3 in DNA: TGTGCCAGCTCACCGACTAGCGGTTCTAGCACAGATACGCAGTATTTT. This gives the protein CASSPTSGSSTDTQYF.